Listed below are T cell receptor beta chains from one sample, sequenced in a study of blood T cell repertoires in COVID-19. Sequencing was performed with immunoSEQ multiplex PCR; in TCRdb, only in-frame clones are kept and a portion is missing. The sample contains approximately 110,000 clones, 85% of which appear only once. The source material was peripheral blood. These receptors were collected from an elderly woman with COVID-19, enrolled during active disease. CDR3s include the opening cysteine and the closing phenylalanine or tryptophan. The order of the fields is D gene, clone size, V gene, J gene, CDR3 protein, CDR3 DNA. The D gene is left open where the match is weak. Not all rows give a size; the values are once, few, many and, for expanded clones, a class.

d_call: TRBD1; clone_size: -; v_call: TRBV6-2/TRBV6-3; j_call: TRBJ1-6; cdr3_aa: CASSIGQGESPLHF; cdr3_nt: TGTGCCAGCAGTATCGGACAGGGGGAATCACCCCTCCACTTT
d_call: -; clone_size: -; v_call: TRBV6-2/TRBV6-3; j_call: TRBJ2-2; cdr3_aa: CASSYRRGRGDTGELFF; cdr3_nt: TGTGCCAGCAGTTACCGCAGAGGCAGGGGAGACACCGGGGAGCTGTTTTTT
d_call: TRBD1; clone_size: few; v_call: TRBV27; j_call: TRBJ1-2; cdr3_aa: CASSPDRGGYGYTF; cdr3_nt: TGTGCCAGCAGCCCTGACAGGGGCGGGTATGGCTACACCTTC
d_call: -; clone_size: -; v_call: TRBV28; j_call: TRBJ2-7; cdr3_aa: CASRTAYEQYF; cdr3_nt: TGTGCCAGTAGGACAGCCTACGAGCAGTACTTC
d_call: -; clone_size: -; v_call: TRBV10-3; j_call: TRBJ2-2; cdr3_aa: CAISESVTATGELFF; cdr3_nt: TGTGCCATCAGTGAGTCCGTTACAGCCACCGGGGAGCTGTTTTTT
d_call: TRBD1; clone_size: -; v_call: TRBV5-4; j_call: TRBJ1-6; cdr3_aa: CASSSVGQGRSPLHF; cdr3_nt: TGTGCCAGCAGCTCGGTGGGACAGGGACGTTCACCCCTCCACTTT
d_call: TRBD2; clone_size: -; v_call: TRBV19; j_call: TRBJ2-7; cdr3_aa: CASSIAGLAGEQYF; cdr3_nt: TGTGCCAGTAGTATAGCGGGACTAGCGGGCGAGCAGTACTTC
d_call: -; clone_size: -; v_call: TRBV4-3; j_call: TRBJ2-3; cdr3_aa: CASSQAGSGNTDTQYF; cdr3_nt: TGCGCCAGCAGCCAAGCCGGTAGCGGTAACACAGATACGCAGTATTTT
d_call: TRBD2; clone_size: -; v_call: TRBV6-5; j_call: TRBJ2-3; cdr3_aa: CASSGEGADTQYF; cdr3_nt: TGTGCCAGCTCGGGGGAGGGAGCAGATACGCAGTATTTT
d_call: TRBD2; clone_size: -; v_call: TRBV9; j_call: TRBJ2-5; cdr3_aa: CASSAFLAGANRETQYF; cdr3_nt: TGTGCCAGCAGCGCGTTCTTAGCGGGAGCGAACCGGGAGACCCAGTACTTC
d_call: TRBD1; clone_size: -; v_call: TRBV5-1; j_call: TRBJ1-1; cdr3_aa: CASSRETGGGQAEAFF; cdr3_nt: TGCGCCAGCAGCCGGGAAACAGGGGGCGGTCAGGCTGAAGCTTTCTTT
d_call: TRBD2; clone_size: few; v_call: TRBV2; j_call: TRBJ2-7; cdr3_aa: CASSGLAPSSYEQYF; cdr3_nt: TGTGCCAGCAGTGGACTAGCCCCGAGCTCCTACGAGCAGTACTTC
d_call: TRBD2; clone_size: -; v_call: TRBV18; j_call: TRBJ2-2; cdr3_aa: CASSPLGGLADTGELFF; cdr3_nt: TGTGCCAGCTCACCCCTGGGTGGACTAGCGGACACCGGGGAGCTGTTTTTT
d_call: TRBD2; clone_size: -; v_call: TRBV5-1; j_call: TRBJ2-5; cdr3_aa: CASSLGGLAGPEETQYF; cdr3_nt: TGCGCCAGCAGCTTGGGGGGGTTAGCGGGACCCGAAGAGACCCAGTACTTC
d_call: TRBD1; clone_size: -; v_call: TRBV6-5; j_call: TRBJ2-2; cdr3_aa: CASRGQGANTGELFF; cdr3_nt: TGTGCCAGCAGGGGACAGGGGGCCAACACCGGGGAGCTGTTTTTT
d_call: -; clone_size: -; v_call: TRBV6-5; j_call: TRBJ1-2; cdr3_aa: CASSSPGQTNYGYTF; cdr3_nt: TGTGCCAGCAGTTCTCCGGGACAAACAAACTATGGCTACACCTTC
d_call: -; clone_size: once; v_call: TRBV5-4; j_call: TRBJ1-2; cdr3_aa: CASSPRDFQMAGYGYTF; cdr3_nt: TGTGCCAGCAGCCCCCGGGACTTCCAAATGGCGGGCTATGGCTACACCTTC
d_call: -; clone_size: few; v_call: TRBV9; j_call: TRBJ1-3; cdr3_aa: CASSVASGNTIYF; cdr3_nt: TGTGCCAGCAGCGTAGCATCTGGAAACACCATATATTTT
d_call: TRBD1; clone_size: -; v_call: TRBV11-1; j_call: TRBJ2-1; cdr3_aa: CASSLLAGTGYNEQFF; cdr3_nt: TGTGCCAGCAGCTTACTAGCCGGGACAGGCTACAATGAGCAGTTCTTC
d_call: TRBD1; clone_size: -; v_call: TRBV12-3/TRBV12-4; j_call: TRBJ1-5; cdr3_aa: CASSMTGNQPQHF; cdr3_nt: TGTGCCAGCAGCATGACAGGGAATCAGCCCCAGCATTTT
d_call: -; clone_size: -; v_call: TRBV6-2/TRBV6-3; j_call: TRBJ2-1; cdr3_aa: CASSYSRGSLYNEQFF; cdr3_nt: TGTGCCAGCAGTTACTCCCGCGGATCCCTCTACAATGAGCAGTTCTTC
d_call: -; clone_size: -; v_call: TRBV3-1/TRBV3-2; j_call: TRBJ2-1; cdr3_aa: CASSLRTGRLNEQFF; cdr3_nt: TGTGCCAGCAGCCTGCGGACTGGCCGACTTAATGAGCAGTTCTTC
d_call: TRBD2; clone_size: -; v_call: TRBV19; j_call: TRBJ2-3; cdr3_aa: CASSIGLAGEPDTQYF; cdr3_nt: TGTGCCAGTAGTATCGGGTTGGCGGGAGAGCCAGATACGCAGTATTTT
d_call: TRBD2; clone_size: -; v_call: TRBV4-1; j_call: TRBJ2-7; cdr3_aa: CASSQTTSGTPYEQYF; cdr3_nt: TGCGCCAGCAGCCAGACCACTAGCGGCACCCCCTACGAGCAGTACTTC
d_call: -; clone_size: -; v_call: TRBV4-3; j_call: TRBJ1-6; cdr3_aa: CASRGGAGNSPLHF; cdr3_nt: TGCGCCAGCCGAGGGGGGGCAGGGAATTCACCCCTCCACTTT
d_call: TRBD2; clone_size: -; v_call: TRBV5-1; j_call: TRBJ2-3; cdr3_aa: CASSLLAGEDTQYF; cdr3_nt: TGCGCCAGCAGCTTACTAGCGGGAGAGGATACGCAGTATTTT
d_call: -; clone_size: few; v_call: TRBV6-5; j_call: TRBJ1-1; cdr3_aa: CASSYSRSNTEAFF; cdr3_nt: TGTGCCAGCAGTTACTCTAGATCGAACACTGAAGCTTTCTTT
d_call: -; clone_size: -; v_call: TRBV3-1/TRBV3-2; j_call: TRBJ2-1; cdr3_aa: CASSQEPAGINEQFF; cdr3_nt: TGTGCCAGCAGCCAAGAACCCGCAGGGATCAATGAGCAGTTCTTC
d_call: -; clone_size: -; v_call: TRBV5-1; j_call: TRBJ2-5; cdr3_aa: CASSLGSQRETQYF; cdr3_nt: TGCGCCAGCAGCTTGGGGTCCCAGCGAGAGACCCAGTACTTC
d_call: -; clone_size: -; v_call: TRBV18; j_call: TRBJ1-6; cdr3_aa: CASSPQSQGASPLHF; cdr3_nt: TGTGCCAGCTCACCACAATCCCAGGGTGCTTCACCCCTCCACTTT
d_call: -; clone_size: -; v_call: TRBV7-2; j_call: TRBJ2-3; cdr3_aa: CASSLVSTGDTQYF; cdr3_nt: TGTGCCAGCAGCTTAGTCTCTACGGGAGATACGCAGTATTTT
d_call: -; clone_size: -; v_call: TRBV6-1; j_call: TRBJ1-4; cdr3_aa: CASSEASGTELFF; cdr3_nt: TGTGCCAGCAGTGAAGCGTCCGGGACTGAACTGTTTTTT
d_call: -; clone_size: -; v_call: TRBV7-2; j_call: TRBJ2-5; cdr3_aa: CASSLGGRGVETQYF; cdr3_nt: TGTGCCAGCAGCTTAGGTGGCAGGGGAGTAGAGACCCAGTACTTC
d_call: -; clone_size: once; v_call: TRBV28; j_call: TRBJ1-1; cdr3_aa: CASSLPGMNTEAFF; cdr3_nt: TGTGCCAGCAGTTTACCGGGAATGAACACTGAAGCTTTCTTT
d_call: -; clone_size: -; v_call: TRBV6-2/TRBV6-3; j_call: TRBJ1-1; cdr3_aa: CASSYMATEAFF; cdr3_nt: TGTGCCAGCAGTTACATGGCCACTGAAGCTTTCTTT
d_call: TRBD2; clone_size: -; v_call: TRBV6-6; j_call: TRBJ2-5; cdr3_aa: CASSQRGLAAQETQYF; cdr3_nt: TGTGCCAGCAGCCAACGGGGACTAGCAGCCCAAGAGACCCAGTACTTC
d_call: TRBD2; clone_size: -; v_call: TRBV2; j_call: TRBJ2-2; cdr3_aa: CASSPSGGNTGELFF; cdr3_nt: TGTGCCAGCAGTCCTAGCGGGGGAAACACCGGGGAGCTGTTTTTT
d_call: -; clone_size: -; v_call: TRBV19; j_call: TRBJ2-1; cdr3_aa: CASSIFLASNNEQFF; cdr3_nt: TGTGCCAGTAGTATATTCCTAGCGTCAAACAATGAGCAGTTCTTC
d_call: TRBD2; clone_size: -; v_call: TRBV6-2/TRBV6-3; j_call: TRBJ2-4; cdr3_aa: CASSRGGAENIQYF; cdr3_nt: TGTGCCAGCAGTAGGGGAGGGGCCGAAAACATTCAGTACTTC
d_call: -; clone_size: many; v_call: TRBV6-6; j_call: TRBJ1-3; cdr3_aa: CASSYSWAPQGNTIYF; cdr3_nt: TGTGCCAGCAGTTACTCGTGGGCGCCTCAAGGAAACACCATATATTTT
d_call: TRBD1; clone_size: -; v_call: TRBV18; j_call: TRBJ1-5; cdr3_aa: CASSPRGQGDQPQHF; cdr3_nt: TGTGCCAGCTCACCAAGAGGACAGGGGGATCAGCCCCAGCATTTT
d_call: TRBD2; clone_size: -; v_call: TRBV9; j_call: TRBJ2-7; cdr3_aa: CASSAQLSGAYEQYF; cdr3_nt: TGTGCCAGCAGCGCCCAGTTGAGCGGGGCCTACGAGCAGTACTTC
d_call: -; clone_size: -; v_call: TRBV27; j_call: TRBJ1-5; cdr3_aa: CASGNRDNQPQHF; cdr3_nt: TGTGCCAGCGGAAACAGGGACAATCAGCCCCAGCATTTT
d_call: TRBD1; clone_size: -; v_call: TRBV15; j_call: TRBJ1-2; cdr3_aa: CATSRGGTGGGGYTF; cdr3_nt: TGTGCCACCAGCAGAGGCGGTACAGGGGGTGGAGGCTACACCTTC
d_call: -; clone_size: few; v_call: TRBV6-2/TRBV6-3; j_call: TRBJ2-5; cdr3_aa: CASSPGEWETQYF; cdr3_nt: TGTGCCAGCAGTCCGGGAGAATGGGAGACCCAGTACTTC
d_call: -; clone_size: -; v_call: TRBV7-9; j_call: TRBJ2-1; cdr3_aa: CAAAEGGANEQFF; cdr3_nt: TGTGCCGCAGCTGAAGGTGGGGCCAATGAGCAGTTCTTC
d_call: -; clone_size: -; v_call: TRBV6-5; j_call: TRBJ2-3; cdr3_aa: CASKQGKRTDTQYF; cdr3_nt: TGTGCCAGCAAACAGGGTAAACGCACAGATACGCAGTATTTT
d_call: -; clone_size: -; v_call: TRBV10-3; j_call: TRBJ1-5; cdr3_aa: CAISGQGLNQPQHF; cdr3_nt: TGTGCCATCAGTGGCCAGGGGCTCAATCAGCCCCAGCATTTT
d_call: -; clone_size: -; v_call: TRBV9; j_call: TRBJ1-6; cdr3_aa: CASSGPGHNNSPLHF; cdr3_nt: TGTGCCAGCAGCGGCCCGGGACACAATAATTCACCCCTCCACTTT
d_call: -; clone_size: few; v_call: TRBV7-2; j_call: TRBJ2-7; cdr3_aa: CASSLVVGATYEQYF; cdr3_nt: TGTGCCAGCAGCTTAGTGGTTGGGGCTACCTACGAGCAGTACTTC
d_call: -; clone_size: -; v_call: TRBV28; j_call: TRBJ2-5; cdr3_aa: CASSTSTGPTETQYF; cdr3_nt: -
d_call: -; clone_size: -; v_call: TRBV7-2; j_call: TRBJ2-5; cdr3_aa: CASSLGVETQYF; cdr3_nt: TGTGCCAGCAGCTTAGGAGTGGAGACCCAGTACTTC